The 17 T cell receptor beta chains in this list originate from one sample, sequenced in a study of cytomegalovirus exposure and HLA in healthy donors. Repertoires were generated with immunoSEQ multiplex PCR, while TCRdb's copy carries only in-frame clones and drops some. The sample consists of 200,000 to 300,000 clones, roughly 90% of them appearing once. Sequencing was done on a sample of PBMCs. Source of these receptors: a man between 18 and 29 years old in good health and CMV-seropositive.

The V and J genes are TRBV4-1 and TRBJ2-7, with D tentatively TRBD1 (6 bases). CDR3 length: 14 residues. Germline-derived CDR1 and CDR2 are MGHRA and YSYEKL. Trimming took off 3 bases at V and 4 bases at J, with 13 bases between the two ends. CDR3 bases: TGCGCCAGCAGCCATCCAGGGCAGGGGTACGAGCAGTACTTC. Translated, it gives CASSHPGQGYEQYF.

This chain connects TRBV25-1 to TRBJ2-1; 8 positions match TRBD2. Trimming cost V 1 base and J 0 bases; bases outside gene matches: 8. This CDR3 is 18 amino acids long. The germline CDR1 and CDR2 sequences are MGHDK and SYGVNS. The CDR3 nucleotides are TGTGCCAGCAGTGAATTAGCGGGAAGATCCAGCTCCTACAATGAGCAGTTCTTC. Its translation is CASSELAGRSSSYNEQFF.

The chain combines TRBV27 with TRBJ2-3; D might be TRBD1 (5 bases). The CDR3 consists of 13 residues. Germline V gene sequence: CDR1 MNHEY, CDR2 SMNVEV (reference sequence). The V gene lost 6 bases and the J gene lost 8 bases, with 15 bases spanning the gap. The CDR3 DNA is TGTGCCAGCAGCCCAGGGTTGGTGGGTACGCAGTATTTT. This gives the protein CASSPGLVGTQYF.

J is TRBJ1-1 and V is TRBV30; no clear D gene. This CDR3 has 14 residues. CDR1 and CDR2 (germline): GTSNPN, SVGIG (reference sequence). Trimming stripped 5 bases from V and 0 bases from J, with 13 bases between. The CDR3 reads CAWSLGHMNTEAFF. For the CDR3, the DNA is TGTGCCTGGTCCCTCGGCCACATGAACACTGAAGCTTTCTTT.

This clone was recorded only once. This sequence joins TRBV27 and TRBJ2-7, with D possibly matching TRBD1 (6 bases). Germline V CDR1 and CDR2: MNHEY, SMNVEV (reference sequence). This CDR3 is 12 amino acids long. The germline V and J ends were trimmed by 8 bases and 3 bases, with 11 bases remaining between them. The CDR3 spells CASGGGNYEQYF. DNA for the CDR3: TGTGCCAGCGGGGGCGGAAACTACGAGCAGTACTTC.

The chain is built from TRBV27 and TRBJ1-2, with D uncertain. Germline CDR1 MNHEY, CDR2 SMNVEV (reference sequence). CDR3 length: 13 amino acids. Trimming took 2 bases from V and 5 from J, leaving 9 bases between them. Here the CDR3 reads CASSLRVGYGYTF. The CDR3 coding sequence is TGTGCCAGCAGTTTAAGGGTAGGGTATGGCTACACCTTC.

The chain uses TRBV7-9 and TRBJ2-3, with TRBD1 matching 7 bases. Germline V gene sequence: CDR1 SEHNR, CDR2 FQNEAQ (reference sequence). The CDR3 is 14 amino acids. Trimming cost V 5 bases and J 2 bases; bases outside gene matches: 4. The CDR3 here is CASSPGTATDTQYF. CDR3 nucleotides: TGTGCCAGCAGCCCCGGGACAGCCACAGATACGCAGTATTTT.

In this sample, this clone turned up once. V usage is TRBV7-8 and J usage is TRBJ2-1; the D is unclear. The CDR3 spans 15 residues. Germline V gene data show CDR1 as SGHVS and CDR2 as FQNEAQ. The germline V and J ends were trimmed by 0 bases and 3 bases, with 9 bases remaining between them. The DNA of the CDR3 is TGTGCCAGCAGCTTAGCCACCCCCCTCTACAATGAGCAGTTCTTC. The encoded protein is CASSLATPLYNEQFF.

This clone showed up just a few times. V usage is TRBV7-2 and J usage is TRBJ1-2; no clear D gene. Germline CDR1 is SGHTA and CDR2 is FQGNSA. CDR3 length equals 12 residues. Trimming took off 5 bases at V and 6 bases at J, with 10 bases between the two ends. The CDR3 DNA follows: TGTGCCAGCAGCACTTTGACTCATGGCTACACCTTC. It encodes CASSTLTHGYTF.

This chain connects TRBV25-1 to TRBJ2-6; D is unclear. Looked up from germline, CDR1 is MGHDK and CDR2 is SYGVNS. Trimming removed 4 bases from V and 0 bases from J, with 7 bases in between. CDR3 length: 15 residues. CDR3 protein: CASSGRTSGANVLTF. The CDR3 region has the DNA TGTGCCAGCAGTGGACGGACCTCTGGGGCCAACGTCCTGACTTTC.

V and J are TRBV7-2 and TRBJ2-7, with D maybe TRBD1 (5 bases). Germline values: CDR1 SGHTA, CDR2 FQGNSA. The CDR3 consists of 14 residues. Trimming cost V 4 bases and J 3 bases, with 13 bases left between them. CDR3 nucleotide sequence: TGTGCCAGCAGCTCTCGGCAGGGCGGCTACGAGCAGTACTTC. Translated: CASSSRQGGYEQYF.

CDR3 sequence reads: CASSENPAVTGELFF. CDR3 sequence (DNA): TGTGCCAGCAGTGAAAACCCAGCGGTAACCGGGGAGCTGTTTTTT. The J gene is TRBJ2-2, the V gene TRBV2, with D maybe TRBD2 (5 bases). V dropped 2 bases and J dropped 5 bases, with 12 bases sitting between them. CDR1 and CDR2 (germline): SNHLY, FYNNEI. The CDR3 spans 15 residues.

This rearrangement joins TRBV12-5 to TRBJ2-7; TRBD1 matches 9 bases. The CDR3 consists of 16 residues. From germline, CDR1 is LGHNT and CDR2 FRNRAP. J lost 2 bases, V lost 1 base, and 6 bases had no gene match. CDR3 sequence: CASGLAPGQGAYEQYF. Written as DNA, the CDR3 is TGTGCTAGTGGTTTGGCCCCGGGACAGGGAGCCTACGAGCAGTACTTC.

This clone was found once. The chain couples TRBV28 to TRBJ2-1, with TRBD1 identical over 7 bases. Unmatched junction bases numbered 2, after V lost 5 bases and J lost 10 bases. Germline V lookup: CDR1 MDHEN, CDR2 SYDVKM. The CDR3 totals 11 residues. The CDR3 sequence is CASSLGQEQFF. DNA of the CDR3: TGTGCCAGCAGTCTGGGACAGGAGCAGTTCTTC.

V and J are TRBV23-1 and TRBJ2-3, with 8 bases aligning to TRBD1. TRBV23-1 is designated an ORF whose function remains uncertain. The CDR3 length is 15 residues. V gave up 5 bases and J gave up 1 base; unmatched junction bases: 5. CDR3 loop: CASSWPGQGTDTQYF. In DNA, the CDR3 is TGCGCCAGCAGTTGGCCGGGACAGGGCACAGATACGCAGTATTTT.

This clone has a handful of counts. Here the CDR3 reads CASSYSASGRAYEQYF. The CDR3 DNA is TGTGCCAGCAGTTACTCAGCTAGCGGGAGGGCCTACGAGCAGTACTTC. The chain recombines TRBV6-5 with TRBJ2-7; 12 nucleotides align to TRBD2. With V trimmed by 0 bases and J by 2 bases, 2 bases remained unmatched. The CDR3 covers 16 residues. The germline V gene has CDR1 MNHEY and CDR2 SVGAGI.

This chain joins TRBV27 and TRBJ2-3; D is tentatively TRBD1 or TRBD2 (5 bases each). The germline V and J ends were trimmed by 3 bases and 2 bases, with 15 bases remaining between them. CDR3 length: 16 amino acids. The V gene's germline CDR1 is MNHEY and CDR2 SMNVEV (reference sequence). The CDR3 coding sequence is TGTGCCAGCAGTTTCTTCAGCCTTGGGACCACAGATACGCAGTATTTT. Translated: CASSFFSLGTTDTQYF.